The TCR beta chain described here comes from a study of post-analysis software for immune sequencing data. Across the whole study: Relapsing-remitting, secondary progressive and progressive-relapsing multiple sclerosis were all included among the disease courses.

General study results and limits: Roughly 5 TRBV segments occurring more often in patients than controls included TRBV5-6, TRBV5-1 and TRBV20-1. Clustering by F measure revealed strong co-clustering among samples prepared together in one batch. For normalized Chao1 diversity, multiple sclerosis patients scored significantly lower than controls did.

Germline CDR1 and CDR2: SGHRS and YFSETQ. This CDR3 region has 14 residues. Of note for this clonotype: The antigen remains undetermined. At one of its ends the junction is not consistent with the germline gene, which may arise from a read error.

cDNA libraries of TCR beta carried unique molecular identifiers. Yield was roughly 500,000 cDNA molecules from roughly 0.93 to 9.6 million T cells. One entry per CDR3 protein, called by TCRdb with MiXCR from the PCR reads. Of some 500,000 distinct CDR3 sequences listed, under 55% were seen once; the top ten hold about an eighth. This receptor was obtained from a girl aged 5 to 17 with multiple sclerosis. The chain is built from TRBV5-1 and TRBJ2-3; tentative D call: TRBD1 (6 bases). Sequenced: blood. The CDR3 nucleotides read TGCGCCGGCAGTCGGGCAGGGGGCACAGATACGCAGTATTTT. This codes for CAGSRAGGTDTQYF.